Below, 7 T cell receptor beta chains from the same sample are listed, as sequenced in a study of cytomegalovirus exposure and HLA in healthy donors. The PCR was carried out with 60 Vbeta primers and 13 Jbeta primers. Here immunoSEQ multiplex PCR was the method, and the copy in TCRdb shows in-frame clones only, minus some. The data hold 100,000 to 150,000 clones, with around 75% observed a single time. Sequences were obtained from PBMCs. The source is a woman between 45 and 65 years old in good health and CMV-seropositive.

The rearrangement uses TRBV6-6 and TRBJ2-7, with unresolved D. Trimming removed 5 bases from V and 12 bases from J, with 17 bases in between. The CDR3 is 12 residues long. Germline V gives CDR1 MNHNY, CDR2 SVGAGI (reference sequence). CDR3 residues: CASSGDMWLLYF. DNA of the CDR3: TGTGCCAGCAGTGGCGACATGTGGTTGCTGTACTTC.

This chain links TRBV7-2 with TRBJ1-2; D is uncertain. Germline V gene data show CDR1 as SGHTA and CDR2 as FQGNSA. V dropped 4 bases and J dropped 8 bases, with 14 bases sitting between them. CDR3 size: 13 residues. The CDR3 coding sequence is TGTGCCAGCAGCTCGGACTTCATTCGGGGCTACACCTTC. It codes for CASSSDFIRGYTF.

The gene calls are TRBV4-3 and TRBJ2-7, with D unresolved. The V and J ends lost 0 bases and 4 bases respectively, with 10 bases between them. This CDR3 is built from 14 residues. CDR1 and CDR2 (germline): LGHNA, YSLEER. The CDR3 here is CASSQDRNGYEQYF. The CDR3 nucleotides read TGCGCCAGCAGCCAAGATAGGAACGGGTACGAGCAGTACTTC.

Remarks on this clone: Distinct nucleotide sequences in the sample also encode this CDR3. The CDR3 region is CASSLQGSGNTIYF. The CDR3 DNA sequence: TGTGCCAGCAGTTTACAGGGTTCTGGAAACACCATATATTTT. The J gene is TRBJ1-3, the V gene TRBV7-2; TRBD1 might be the D (6 bases). V lost 6 bases, J lost 1 base, and 10 bases lay in between. Germline-derived CDR1 and CDR2 are SGHTA and FQGNSA. This CDR3 is built from 14 residues. The full variable domain, completed using reference TRBV7-2 and TRBJ1-3, is GAGVSQSPSNKVTEKGKDVELRCDPISGHTALYWYRQSLGQGLEFLIYFQGNSAPDKSGLPSDRFSAERTGGSVSTLTIQRTQQEDSAVYLCASSLQGSGNTIYFGEGSWLTVV.

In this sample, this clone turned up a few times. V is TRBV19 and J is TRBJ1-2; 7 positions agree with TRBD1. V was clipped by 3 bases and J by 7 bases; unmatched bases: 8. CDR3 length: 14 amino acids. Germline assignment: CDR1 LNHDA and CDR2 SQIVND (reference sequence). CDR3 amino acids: CASSMVEGAFGYTF. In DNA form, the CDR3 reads TGTGCCAGTAGTATGGTGGAGGGGGCGTTTGGCTACACCTTC.

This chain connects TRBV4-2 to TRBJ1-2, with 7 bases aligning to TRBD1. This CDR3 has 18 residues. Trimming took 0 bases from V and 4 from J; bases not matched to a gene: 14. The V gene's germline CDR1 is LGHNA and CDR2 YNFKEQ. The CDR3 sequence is CASSQDTRRGRFIYGYTF. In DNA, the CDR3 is TGTGCCAGCAGCCAAGATACCCGGAGGGGGCGGTTTATCTATGGCTACACCTTC.

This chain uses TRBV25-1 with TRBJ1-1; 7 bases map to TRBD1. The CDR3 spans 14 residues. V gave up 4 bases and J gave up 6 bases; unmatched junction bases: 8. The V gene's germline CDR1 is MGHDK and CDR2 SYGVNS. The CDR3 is CASSALGTAAEAFF. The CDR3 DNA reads TGTGCCAGCAGTGCCCTTGGGACAGCCGCTGAAGCTTTCTTT.